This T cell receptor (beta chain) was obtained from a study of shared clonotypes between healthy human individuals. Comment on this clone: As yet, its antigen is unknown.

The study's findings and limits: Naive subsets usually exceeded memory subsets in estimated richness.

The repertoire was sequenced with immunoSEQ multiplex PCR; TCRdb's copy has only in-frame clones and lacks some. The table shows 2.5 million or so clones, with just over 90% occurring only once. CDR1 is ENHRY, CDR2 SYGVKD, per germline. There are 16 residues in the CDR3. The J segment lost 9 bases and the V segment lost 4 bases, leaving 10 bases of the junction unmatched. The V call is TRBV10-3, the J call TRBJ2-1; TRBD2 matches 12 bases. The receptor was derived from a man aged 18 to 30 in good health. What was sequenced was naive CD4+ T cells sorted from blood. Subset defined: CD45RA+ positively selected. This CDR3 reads CAISGQTSGSGGEQFF. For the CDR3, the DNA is TGTGCCATCAGTGGGCAGACTAGCGGGAGCGGGGGTGAGCAGTTCTTC.